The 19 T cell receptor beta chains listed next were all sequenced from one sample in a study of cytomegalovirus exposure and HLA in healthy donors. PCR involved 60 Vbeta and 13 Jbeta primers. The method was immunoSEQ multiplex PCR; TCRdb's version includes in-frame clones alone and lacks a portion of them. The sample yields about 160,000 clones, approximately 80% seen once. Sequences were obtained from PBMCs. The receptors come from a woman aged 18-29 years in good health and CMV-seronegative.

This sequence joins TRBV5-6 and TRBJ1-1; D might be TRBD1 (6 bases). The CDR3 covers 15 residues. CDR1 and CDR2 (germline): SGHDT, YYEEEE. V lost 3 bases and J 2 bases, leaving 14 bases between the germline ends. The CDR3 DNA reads TGTGCCAGCAGCTGGGGAGGGGGGCTAAACACTGAAGCTTTCTTT. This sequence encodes CASSWGGGLNTEAFF.

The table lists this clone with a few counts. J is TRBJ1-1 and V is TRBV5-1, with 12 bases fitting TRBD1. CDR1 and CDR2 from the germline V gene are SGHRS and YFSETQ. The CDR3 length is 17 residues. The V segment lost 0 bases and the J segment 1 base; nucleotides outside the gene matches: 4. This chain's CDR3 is CASSLAGTGGANTEAFF. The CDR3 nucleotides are TGCGCCAGCAGCTTGGCCGGGACAGGGGGCGCGAACACTGAAGCTTTCTTT.

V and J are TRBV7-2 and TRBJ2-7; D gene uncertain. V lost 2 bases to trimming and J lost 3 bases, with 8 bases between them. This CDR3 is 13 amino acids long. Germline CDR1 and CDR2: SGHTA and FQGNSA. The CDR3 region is CASSLLVNYEQYF. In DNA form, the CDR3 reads TGTGCCAGCAGCTTACTCGTTAACTACGAGCAGTACTTC. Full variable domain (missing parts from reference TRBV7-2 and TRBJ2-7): GAGVSQSPSNKVTEKGKDVELRCDPISGHTALYWYRQSLGQGLEFLIYFQGNSAPDKSGLPSDRFSAERTGGSVSTLTIQRTQQEDSAVYLCASSLLVNYEQYFGPGTRLTVT.

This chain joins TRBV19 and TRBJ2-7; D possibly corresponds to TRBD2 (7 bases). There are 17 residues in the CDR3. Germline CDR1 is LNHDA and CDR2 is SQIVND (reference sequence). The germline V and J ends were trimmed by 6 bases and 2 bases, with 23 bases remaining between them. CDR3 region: CASSRFGGRDITYEQYF. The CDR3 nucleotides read TGTGCCAGTAGCCGATTCGGGGGGCGGGACATCACCTACGAGCAGTACTTC.

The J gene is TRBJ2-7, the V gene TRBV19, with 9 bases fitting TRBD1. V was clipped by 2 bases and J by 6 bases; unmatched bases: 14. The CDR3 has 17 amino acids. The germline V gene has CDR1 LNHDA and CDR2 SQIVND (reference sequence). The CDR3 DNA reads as TGTGCCAGTAGTATACTCCCTCAGCCGGGACAGGGTCTCGAGCAGTACTTC. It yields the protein CASSILPQPGQGLEQYF.

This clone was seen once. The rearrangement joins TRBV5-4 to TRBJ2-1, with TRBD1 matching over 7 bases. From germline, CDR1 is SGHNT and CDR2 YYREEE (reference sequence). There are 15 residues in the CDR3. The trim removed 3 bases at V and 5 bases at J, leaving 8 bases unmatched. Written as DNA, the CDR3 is TGTGCCAGCAGCTACCTGACAGGGCTGAACAATGAGCAGTTCTTC. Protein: CASSYLTGLNNEQFF.

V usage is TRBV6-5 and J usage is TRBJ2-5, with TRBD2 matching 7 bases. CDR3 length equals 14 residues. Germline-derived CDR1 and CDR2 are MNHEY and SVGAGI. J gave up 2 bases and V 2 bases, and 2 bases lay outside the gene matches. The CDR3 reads CASSYRTSQETQYF. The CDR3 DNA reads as TGTGCCAGCAGTTACCGGACTAGTCAAGAGACCCAGTACTTC.

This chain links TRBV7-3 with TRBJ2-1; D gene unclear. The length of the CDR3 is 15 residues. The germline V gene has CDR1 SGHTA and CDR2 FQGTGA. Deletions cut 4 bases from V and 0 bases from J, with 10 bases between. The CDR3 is CASSSLSSSYNEQFF. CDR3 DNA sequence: TGTGCCAGCAGCTCCTTATCTAGCTCCTACAATGAGCAGTTCTTC.

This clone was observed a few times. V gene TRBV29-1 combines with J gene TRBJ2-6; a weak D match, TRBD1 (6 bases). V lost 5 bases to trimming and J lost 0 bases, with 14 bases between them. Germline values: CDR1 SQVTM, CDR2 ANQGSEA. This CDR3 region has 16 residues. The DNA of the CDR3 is TGCAGCGTTTTTCGGGACATAGACTCTGGGGCCAACGTCCTGACTTTC. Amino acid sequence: CSVFRDIDSGANVLTF.

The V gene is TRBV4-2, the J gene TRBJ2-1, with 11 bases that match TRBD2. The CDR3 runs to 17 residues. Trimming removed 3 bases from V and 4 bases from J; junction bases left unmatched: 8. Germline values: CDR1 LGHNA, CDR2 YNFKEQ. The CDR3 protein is CASSHRTSGSEYNEQFF. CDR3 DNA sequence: TGTGCCAGCAGCCATCGAACTAGCGGGAGCGAATACAATGAGCAGTTCTTC.

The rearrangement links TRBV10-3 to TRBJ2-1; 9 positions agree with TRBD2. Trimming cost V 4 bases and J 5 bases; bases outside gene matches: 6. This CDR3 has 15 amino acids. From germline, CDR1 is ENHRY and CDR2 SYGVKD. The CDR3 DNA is TGTGCCATCAGTGTTGGGCTAGCGGGAAACAATGAGCAGTTCTTC. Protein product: CAISVGLAGNNEQFF.

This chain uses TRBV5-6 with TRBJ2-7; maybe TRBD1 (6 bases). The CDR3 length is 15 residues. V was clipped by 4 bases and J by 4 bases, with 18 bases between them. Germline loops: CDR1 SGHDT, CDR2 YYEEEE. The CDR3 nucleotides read TGTGCCAGCAGCCGTACGGGACACATACGATACGAGCAGTACTTC. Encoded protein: CASSRTGHIRYEQYF.

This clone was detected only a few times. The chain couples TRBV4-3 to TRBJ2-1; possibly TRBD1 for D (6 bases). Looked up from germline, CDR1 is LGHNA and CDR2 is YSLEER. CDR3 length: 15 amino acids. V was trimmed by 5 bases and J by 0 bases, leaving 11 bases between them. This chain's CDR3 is CASSLDRSSYNEQFF. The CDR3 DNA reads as TGCGCCAGCAGCTTAGACAGGAGCTCCTACAATGAGCAGTTCTTC.

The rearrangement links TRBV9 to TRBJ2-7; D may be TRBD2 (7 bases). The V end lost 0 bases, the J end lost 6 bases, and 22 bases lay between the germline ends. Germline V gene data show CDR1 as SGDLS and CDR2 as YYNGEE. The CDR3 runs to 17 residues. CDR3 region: CASSVDWGGPGDFEQYF. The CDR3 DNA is TGTGCCAGCAGCGTAGATTGGGGGGGCCCAGGAGATTTCGAGCAGTACTTC.

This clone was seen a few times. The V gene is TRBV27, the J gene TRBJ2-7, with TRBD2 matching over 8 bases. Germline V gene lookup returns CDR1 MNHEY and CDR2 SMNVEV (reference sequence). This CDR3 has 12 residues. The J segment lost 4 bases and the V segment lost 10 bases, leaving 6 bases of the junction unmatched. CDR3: CANSGRRYEQYF. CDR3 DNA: TGTGCCAACAGCGGGAGAAGATACGAGCAGTACTTC.

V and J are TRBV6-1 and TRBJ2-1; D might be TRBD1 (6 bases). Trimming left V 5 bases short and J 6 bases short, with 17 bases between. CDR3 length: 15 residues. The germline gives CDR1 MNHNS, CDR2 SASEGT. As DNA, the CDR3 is TGTGCCAGCAGTAGGGGCAGGGGCTTCCTCAATGAGCAGTTCTTC. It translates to CASSRGRGFLNEQFF.

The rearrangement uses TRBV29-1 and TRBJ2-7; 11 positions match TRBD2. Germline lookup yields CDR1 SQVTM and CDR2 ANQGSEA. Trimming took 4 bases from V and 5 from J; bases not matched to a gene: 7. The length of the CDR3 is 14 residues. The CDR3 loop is CSVVVTSGSNEQYF. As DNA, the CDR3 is TGCAGCGTTGTTGTCACTAGCGGGAGTAACGAGCAGTACTTC.

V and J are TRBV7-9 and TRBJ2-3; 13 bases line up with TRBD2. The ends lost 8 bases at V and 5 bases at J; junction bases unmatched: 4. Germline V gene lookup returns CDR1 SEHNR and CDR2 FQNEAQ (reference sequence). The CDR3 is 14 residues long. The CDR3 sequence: CASRTSGSVDTQYF. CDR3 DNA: TGTGCCAGCCGGACTAGCGGGAGTGTAGATACGCAGTATTTT.

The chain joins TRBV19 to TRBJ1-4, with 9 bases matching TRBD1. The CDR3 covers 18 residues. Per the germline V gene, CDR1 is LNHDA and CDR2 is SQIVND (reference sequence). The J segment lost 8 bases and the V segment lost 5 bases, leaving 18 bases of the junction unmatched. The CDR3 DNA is TGTGCCAGTAGTCTCTTACAGGGGGCGAAGATGGCAGGGGAAAAACTGTTTTTT. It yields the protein CASSLLQGAKMAGEKLFF.